The clone carrying this T cell receptor beta chain was recorded a few times. Its specificity is unknown. This CDR3 is built from 15 residues. Between the trimmed V and J ends, which lost 5 bases and 1 base, there was a span of 14 bases. In germline, CDR1 is SEHNR, CDR2 FQNEAQ (reference sequence). The record originates from a study of T cell repertoires in cytomegalovirus infection. Study information: Researchers turned to recently identified HLA-C-restricted CMV epitopes as well as well-studied HLA-B-restricted ones. Study-wide results and limits: Adding up the frequency of public TCR beta families identified people who carried CMV plus the relevant HLA. Dominating the ex vivo response were HLA-C-restricted CMV-specific TCR beta clonotypes.

Using its own MiXCR run on the reads, TCRdb lists one record per CDR3 protein. The profile shows about 900,000 distinct CDR3 sequences, under 40% of them singletons. The rearrangement joins TRBV7-9 to TRBJ1-2; maybe TRBD1 (5 bases). The source of this sequence is a human donor in good health (CMV status not recorded). Some clones in this sample may be carry-over from other donors' samples. The sample in question was cultured CD8+ T cells from PBMCs, obtained from culture after CMV antigen stimulation. The CDR3 nucleotides are TGTGCCAGCAGCCTGGGAGGGGCGATTAACTATGGCTACACCTTC. The encoded protein is CASSLGGAINYGYTF.